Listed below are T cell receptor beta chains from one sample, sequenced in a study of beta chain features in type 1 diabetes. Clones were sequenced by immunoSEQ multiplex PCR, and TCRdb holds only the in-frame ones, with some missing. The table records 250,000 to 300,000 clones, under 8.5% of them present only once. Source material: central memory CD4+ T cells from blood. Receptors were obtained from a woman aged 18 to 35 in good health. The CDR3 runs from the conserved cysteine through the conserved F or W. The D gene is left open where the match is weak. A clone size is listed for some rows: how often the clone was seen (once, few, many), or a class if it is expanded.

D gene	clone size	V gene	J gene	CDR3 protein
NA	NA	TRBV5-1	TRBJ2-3	CASSLEVDLDTQYF
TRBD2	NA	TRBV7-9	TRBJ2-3	CASSLLAGGPGDTQYF
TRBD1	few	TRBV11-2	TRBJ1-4	CASSLGDRDHEKLFF
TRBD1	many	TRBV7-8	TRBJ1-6	CASSLVQGDSPLHF
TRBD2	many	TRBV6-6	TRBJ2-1	CASSRGTSGLFSEQFF
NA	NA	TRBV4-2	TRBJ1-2	CASSQHPIFRVSGYTF
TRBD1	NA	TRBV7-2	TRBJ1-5	CASSLNRGQRAPQHF
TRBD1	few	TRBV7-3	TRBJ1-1	CASSLTIGQGYTEAFF
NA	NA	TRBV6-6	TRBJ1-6	CASSAGHDSPLHF
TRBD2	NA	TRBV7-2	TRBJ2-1	CASSFIAGGQFEQFF
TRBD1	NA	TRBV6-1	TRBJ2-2	CATPRGPANTGELFF
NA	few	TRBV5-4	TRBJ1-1	CASSPSGPIGYAFF